Listed below are T cell receptor beta chains from one sample, sequenced in a study of blood T cells in healthy people across ages. Via MiXCR, TCRdb re-called the 5' RACE reads, giving one row per CDR3 protein. The data show about 1.5 million distinct CDR3 sequences, roughly 43% seen once. Material for sequencing was blood. The source is a woman between 18 and 29 years old in good health. CDR3s leave out the opening cysteine and the closing phenylalanine or tryptophan.

>TRBV7-2|13|TRBJ1-3
ASTPLQGTGNTIY
>TRBV5-1|20|TRBJ2-1
ASSLGYPPGGERLVRNNEQF
>TRBV12-3/TRBV12-4|12|TRBJ2-7
ASSSGTASGEQY
>TRBV27|13|TRBJ2-7
ASSFGSGYSYEQY
>TRBV29-1|13|TRBJ1-5
SETGRPYSNQPQH
>TRBV20-1|12|TRBJ2-5
SASSTGAVETQY
>TRBV6-2/TRBV6-3|12|TRBJ2-7
ASSYRLGVYEQY
>TRBV6-5|12|TRBJ1-1
ASTSRALNTEAF
>TRBV20-1|11|TRBJ2-1
SASGGGYNEQF
>TRBV23-1|16|TRBJ2-3
ATLDSNLLAARSDTQY
>TRBV6-1|10|TRBJ2-2
ASSDRVRELF